These T cell receptor beta chains were read from a single sample in a study of blood T cell repertoires in COVID-19. Some clones are missing from TCRdb's copy, which holds only in-frame ones; the method was immunoSEQ multiplex PCR. The top ten hold 4.5% to 5.5% of the sample, which has roughly 220,000 clones, 80% to 85% seen once. The sample consisted of peripheral blood. The receptor set was obtained from a woman aged 55-70 years who had recovered from COVID-19. Each CDR3 is given with its conserved first and last residue. D genes are given only for firm matches. Rows give clone size only sometimes, using once, few, many, or a class for an expanded clone.

14 . TRBJ2-1 . TRBV9 TGTGCCAGCAGCGTAGCGGGGGCCTACAATGAGCAGTTCTTC CASSVAGAYNEQFF
15 . TRBJ1-3 . TRBV9 TGTGCCAGCAGCGTAGTGGGGGGCTCTGGAAACACCATATATTTT CASSVVGGSGNTIYF
14 . TRBJ2-2 TRBD1 TRBV6-5 TGTGCCAGCAGAAGAACAGGGGTCACCGGGGAGCTGTTTTTT CASRRTGVTGELFF
13 . TRBJ2-5 . TRBV10-3 TGTGCCATCAGTGCGACAGGTCAAGAGACCCAGTACTTC CAISATGQETQYF
15 . TRBJ1-2 TRBD1 TRBV5-6 TGTGCCAGCAGCTCTTATGACAGGGGGGTGGTTGGCTACACCTTC CASSSYDRGVVGYTF
13 . TRBJ2-5 TRBD1 TRBV5-1 TGCGCCAGCAGCCAGGGGGCTGGGGAGACCCAGTACTTC CASSQGAGETQYF
15 once TRBJ1-2 TRBD1 TRBV5-1 TGCGCCAGCAGCGCCGGACAGGGATTAAACTATGGCTACACCTTC CASSAGQGLNYGYTF
11 . TRBJ2-7 . TRBV20-1 TGCAGTGCTACCTCGGGCTACGAGCAGTACTTC CSATSGYEQYF
14 . TRBJ2-4 . TRBV5-1 TGCGCCAGCAGCTTCAGCCAGGGGGGCAACATTCAGTACTTC CASSFSQGGNIQYF
13 . TRBJ1-1 . TRBV7-2 TGTGCCAGCAGCTTTGGGGGAGGCACTGAAGCTTTCTTT CASSFGGGTEAFF
14 . TRBJ1-3 . TRBV7-6 TGTGCCAGCAGCTACGGGGTTGACGGAAACACCATATATTTT CASSYGVDGNTIYF
15 many TRBJ1-4 . TRBV28 TGTGCCAGCAGTGTAACAGGGAGGGCTAATGAAAAACTGTTTTTT CASSVTGRANEKLFF
14 . TRBJ2-7 TRBD2 TRBV10-3 TGTGCCATCAGTGAGAAGCGCGGGGGGCAGGAGCAGTACTTC CAISEKRGGQEQYF
20 . TRBJ2-1 TRBD2 TRBV11-2 TGTGCCAGCAGCTTAGAGTTTAGGCTAGCGGGGGGGCCGTCCTACAATGAGCAGTTCTTC CASSLEFRLAGGPSYNEQFF
17 . TRBJ1-1 TRBD1 TRBV7-2 TGTGCCAGCAGCTTAGTAAGCAGGGGGCGCTTGAACACTGAAGCTTTCTTT CASSLVSRGRLNTEAFF
13 . TRBJ2-3 TRBD1 TRBV11-2 TGTGCCAGCAGGCCCACAGGGGCTGATACGCAGTATTTT CASRPTGADTQYF
19 . TRBJ2-1 TRBD2 TRBV2 TGTGCCAGCAGTGAAGCGGGACTAGCGGGGGGAAGCTCCTACAATGAGCAGTTCTTC CASSEAGLAGGSSYNEQFF
14 . TRBJ2-7 . TRBV27 TGTGCCAGCAGTTTATTTTACGGGACCTACGAGCAGTACTTC CASSLFYGTYEQYF
12 . TRBJ2-4 . TRBV9 TGTGCCAGCAGCGTACCCGGGGACATTCAGTACTTC CASSVPGDIQYF
13 . TRBJ1-2 . TRBV6-5 TGTGCCAGCAGCAGGGCAGCGAACTATGGCTACACCTTC CASSRAANYGYTF
12 . TRBJ1-2 . TRBV6-5 TGTGCCAGCAGTAGTGACAGCTATGGCTACACCTTC CASSSDSYGYTF
14 . TRBJ2-5 . TRBV6-5 TGTGCCAGCAGTTCCACCCTGGGGGCGGAGACCCAGTACTTC CASSSTLGAETQYF
15 many TRBJ1-5 TRBD1 TRBV4-1 TGCGCCAGCAGCCACGCGGGACAGTTTAATCAGCCCCAGCATTTT CASSHAGQFNQPQHF
15 once TRBJ1-1 . TRBV19 TGTGCCAGTAGTAGCCCGGGGGGGGTCGGGACTGAAGCTTTCTTT CASSSPGGVGTEAFF
17 . TRBJ1-2 . TRBV19 TGTGCCAGTAGTATGAGGTCGGGAGGGACCTCTAACTATGGCTACACCTTC CASSMRSGGTSNYGYTF
20 once TRBJ1-6 TRBD1 TRBV9 TGTGCCAGCAGCCCCCCTTCCATGACAGGGCCTTTCCCCTATAATTCACCCCTCCACTTT CASSPPSMTGPFPYNSPLHF
17 once TRBJ2-3 TRBD2 TRBV9 TGTGCCAGCAGCGCTCCTGCTAGCGGGGGGGCCGGAGATACGCAGTATTTT CASSAPASGGAGDTQYF
16 . TRBJ2-7 TRBD1 TRBV18 TGTGCCAGCTCACCACCGAGGACAGGGGCGCTCCACGAGCAGTACTTC CASSPPRTGALHEQYF
14 . TRBJ2-7 . TRBV19 TGTGCCAGTAGTATAGATCCAGGGTCCTACGAGCAGTACTTC CASSIDPGSYEQYF